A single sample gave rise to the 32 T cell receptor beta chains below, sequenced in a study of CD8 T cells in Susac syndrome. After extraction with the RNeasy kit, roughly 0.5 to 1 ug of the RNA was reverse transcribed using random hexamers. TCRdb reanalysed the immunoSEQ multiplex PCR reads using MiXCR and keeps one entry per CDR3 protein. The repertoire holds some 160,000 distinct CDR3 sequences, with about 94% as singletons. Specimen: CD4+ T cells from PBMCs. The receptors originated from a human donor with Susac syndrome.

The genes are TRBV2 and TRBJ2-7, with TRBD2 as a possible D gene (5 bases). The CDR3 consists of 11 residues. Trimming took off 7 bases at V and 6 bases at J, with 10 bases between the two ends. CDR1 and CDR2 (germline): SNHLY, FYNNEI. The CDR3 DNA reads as TGTGCCAGCAAGACGGGATTCGAGCAGTACTTC. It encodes CASKTGFEQYF.

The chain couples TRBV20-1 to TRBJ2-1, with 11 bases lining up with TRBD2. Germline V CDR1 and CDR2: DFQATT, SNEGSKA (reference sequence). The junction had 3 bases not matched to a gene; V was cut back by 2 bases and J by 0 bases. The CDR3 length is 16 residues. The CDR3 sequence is CSARPTSGSSYNEQFF. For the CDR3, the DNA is TGCAGTGCTAGACCTACTAGCGGGAGCTCCTACAATGAGCAGTTCTTC.

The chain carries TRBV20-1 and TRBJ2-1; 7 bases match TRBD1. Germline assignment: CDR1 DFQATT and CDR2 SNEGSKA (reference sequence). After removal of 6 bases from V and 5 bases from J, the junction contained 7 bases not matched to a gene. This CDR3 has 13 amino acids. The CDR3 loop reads CSAPKGANNEQFF. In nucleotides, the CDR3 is TGCAGTGCCCCGAAGGGGGCGAACAATGAGCAGTTCTTC.

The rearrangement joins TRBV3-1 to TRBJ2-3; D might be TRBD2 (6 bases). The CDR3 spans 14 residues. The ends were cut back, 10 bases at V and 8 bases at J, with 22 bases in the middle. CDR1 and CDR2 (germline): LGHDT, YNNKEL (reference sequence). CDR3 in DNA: TGTGCCACATTAAATAGCGGATACAGTGGTACGCAGTATTTT. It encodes CATLNSGYSGTQYF.

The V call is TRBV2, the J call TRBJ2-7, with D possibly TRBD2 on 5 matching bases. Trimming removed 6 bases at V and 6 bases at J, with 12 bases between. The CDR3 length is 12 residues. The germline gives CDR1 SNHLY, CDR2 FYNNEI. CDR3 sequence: CASRELEREQYF. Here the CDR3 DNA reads TGTGCCAGCAGAGAACTAGAACGCGAGCAGTACTTC.

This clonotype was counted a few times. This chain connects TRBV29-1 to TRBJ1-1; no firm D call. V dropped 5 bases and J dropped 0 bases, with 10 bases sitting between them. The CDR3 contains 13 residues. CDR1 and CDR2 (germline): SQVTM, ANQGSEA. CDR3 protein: CSVLGGVNTEAFF. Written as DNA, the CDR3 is TGCAGCGTTCTAGGCGGAGTGAACACTGAAGCTTTCTTT. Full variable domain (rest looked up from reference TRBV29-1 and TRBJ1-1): SAVISQKPSRDICQRGTSLTIQCQVDSQVTMMFWYRQQPGQSLTLIATANQGSEATYESGFVIDKFPISRPNLTFSTLTVSNMSPEDSSIYLCSVLGGVNTEAFFGQGTRLTVV.

The CDR3 loop reads CASRDRRGSTDTQYF. The CDR3, as DNA: TGTGCCAGCCGCGACCGGCGGGGGAGCACAGATACGCAGTATTTT. The V gene is TRBV5-4, the J gene TRBJ2-3; 7 bases match TRBD2. With 7 bases clipped from V and 0 bases from J, the junction kept 8 bases outside the gene matches. CDR3 length equals 15 residues. CDR1 SGHNT and CDR2 YYREEE come from the germline V gene (reference sequence).

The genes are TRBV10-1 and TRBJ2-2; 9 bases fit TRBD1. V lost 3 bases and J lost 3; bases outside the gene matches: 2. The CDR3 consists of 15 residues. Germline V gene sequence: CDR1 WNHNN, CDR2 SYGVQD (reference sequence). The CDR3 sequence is CASSDGDRDTGELFF. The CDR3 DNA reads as TGCGCCAGCAGTGACGGGGACAGGGACACCGGGGAGCTGTTTTTT.

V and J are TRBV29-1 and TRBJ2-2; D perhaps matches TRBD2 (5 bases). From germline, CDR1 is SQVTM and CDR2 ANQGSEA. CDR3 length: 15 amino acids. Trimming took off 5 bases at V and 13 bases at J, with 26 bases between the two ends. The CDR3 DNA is TGCAGCGTTTCTTCCGGACGGACGGAGGCCCCAGGGCTGTTTTTT. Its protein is CSVSSGRTEAPGLFF.

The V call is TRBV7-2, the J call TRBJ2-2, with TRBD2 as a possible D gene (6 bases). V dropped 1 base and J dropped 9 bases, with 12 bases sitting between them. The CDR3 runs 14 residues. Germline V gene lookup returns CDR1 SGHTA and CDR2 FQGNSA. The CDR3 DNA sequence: TGTGCCAGCAGCTTAGGGGGAGGTGCCAGGGAGCTGTTTTTT. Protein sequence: CASSLGGGARELFF.

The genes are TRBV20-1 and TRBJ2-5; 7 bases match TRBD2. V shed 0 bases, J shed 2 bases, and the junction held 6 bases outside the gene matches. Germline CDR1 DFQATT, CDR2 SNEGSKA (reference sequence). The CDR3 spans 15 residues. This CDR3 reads CSAREGRGGQETQYF. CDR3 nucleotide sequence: TGCAGTGCTAGAGAAGGGAGGGGTGGGCAAGAGACCCAGTACTTC.

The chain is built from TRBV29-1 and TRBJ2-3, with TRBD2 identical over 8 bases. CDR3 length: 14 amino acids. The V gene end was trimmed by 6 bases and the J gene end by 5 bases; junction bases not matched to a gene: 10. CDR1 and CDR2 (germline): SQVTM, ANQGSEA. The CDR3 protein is CSVARGSGIDTQYF. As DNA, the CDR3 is TGCAGCGTGGCCCGGGGTAGCGGGATAGATACGCAGTATTTT.

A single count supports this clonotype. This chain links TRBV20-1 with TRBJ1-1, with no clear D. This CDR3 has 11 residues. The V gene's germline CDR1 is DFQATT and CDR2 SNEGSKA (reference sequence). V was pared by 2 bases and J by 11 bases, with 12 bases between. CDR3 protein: CSARFGQTAFF. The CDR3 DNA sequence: TGCAGTGCTAGATTTGGGCAGACGGCTTTCTTT.

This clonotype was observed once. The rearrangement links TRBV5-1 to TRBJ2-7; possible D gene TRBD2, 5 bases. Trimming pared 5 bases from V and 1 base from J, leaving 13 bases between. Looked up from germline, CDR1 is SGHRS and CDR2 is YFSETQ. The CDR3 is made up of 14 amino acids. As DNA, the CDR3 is TGCGCCAGCAGGTCTGACTATTCGTCCTACGAGCAGTACTTC. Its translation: CASRSDYSSYEQYF.

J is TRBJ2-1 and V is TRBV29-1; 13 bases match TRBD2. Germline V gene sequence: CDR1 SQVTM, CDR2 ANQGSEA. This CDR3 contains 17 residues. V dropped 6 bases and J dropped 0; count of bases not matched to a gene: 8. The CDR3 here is CSVGGLAGKSSYNEQFF. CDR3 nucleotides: TGCAGCGTCGGGGGACTAGCGGGGAAAAGCTCCTACAATGAGCAGTTCTTC.

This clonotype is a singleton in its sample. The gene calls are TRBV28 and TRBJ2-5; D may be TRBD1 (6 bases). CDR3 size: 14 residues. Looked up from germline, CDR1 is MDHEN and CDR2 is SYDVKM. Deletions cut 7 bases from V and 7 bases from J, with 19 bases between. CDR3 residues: CASTRQAQSGTQYF. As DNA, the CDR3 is TGTGCCAGCACAAGACAGGCCCAAAGCGGGACCCAGTACTTC.

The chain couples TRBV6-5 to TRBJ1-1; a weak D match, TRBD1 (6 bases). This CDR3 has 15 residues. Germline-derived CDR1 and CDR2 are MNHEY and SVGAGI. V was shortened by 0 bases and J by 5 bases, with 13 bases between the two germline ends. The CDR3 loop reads CASSYSQGLVTEAFF. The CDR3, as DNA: TGTGCCAGCAGTTACTCGCAGGGGCTGGTAACTGAAGCTTTCTTT.

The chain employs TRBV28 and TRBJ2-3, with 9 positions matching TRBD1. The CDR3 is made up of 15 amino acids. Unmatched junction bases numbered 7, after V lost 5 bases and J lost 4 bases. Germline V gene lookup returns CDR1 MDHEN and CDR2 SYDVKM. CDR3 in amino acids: CASSQSGQGPDTQYF. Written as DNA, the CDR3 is TGTGCCAGCAGTCAATCGGGACAGGGTCCAGATACGCAGTATTTT.

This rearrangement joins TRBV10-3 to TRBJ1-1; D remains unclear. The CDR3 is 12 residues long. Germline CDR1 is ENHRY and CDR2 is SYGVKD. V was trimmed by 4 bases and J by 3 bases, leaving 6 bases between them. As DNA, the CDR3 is TGTGCCATCAGTGGTGGTGACACTGAAGCTTTCTTT. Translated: CAISGGDTEAFF.

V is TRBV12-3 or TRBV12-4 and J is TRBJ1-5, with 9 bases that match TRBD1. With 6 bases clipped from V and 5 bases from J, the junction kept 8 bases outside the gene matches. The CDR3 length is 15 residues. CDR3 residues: CASSLSRTGDQPQHF. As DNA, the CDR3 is TGTGCCAGCAGCCTCAGTAGGACAGGGGATCAGCCCCAGCATTTT.

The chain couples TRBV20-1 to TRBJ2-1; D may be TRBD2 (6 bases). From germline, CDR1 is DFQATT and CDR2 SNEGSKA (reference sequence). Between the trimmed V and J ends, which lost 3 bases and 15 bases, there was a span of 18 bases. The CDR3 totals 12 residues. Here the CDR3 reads CSASPAGTGLFF. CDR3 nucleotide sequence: TGCAGTGCTAGTCCTGCGGGGACTGGCTTGTTCTTC.

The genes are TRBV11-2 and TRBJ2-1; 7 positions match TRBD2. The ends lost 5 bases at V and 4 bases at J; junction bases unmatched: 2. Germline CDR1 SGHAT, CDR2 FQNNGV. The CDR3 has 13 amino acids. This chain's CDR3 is CASSAGGYNEQFF. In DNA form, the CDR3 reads TGTGCCAGCAGCGCCGGGGGGTACAATGAGCAGTTCTTC.

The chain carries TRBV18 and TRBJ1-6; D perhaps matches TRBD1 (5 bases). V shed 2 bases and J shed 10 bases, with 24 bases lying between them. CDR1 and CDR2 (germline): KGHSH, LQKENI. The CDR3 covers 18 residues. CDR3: CASSPATQGTRRRSPLHF. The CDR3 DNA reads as TGTGCCAGCTCACCAGCGACCCAGGGAACAAGAAGAAGATCACCCCTCCACTTT.

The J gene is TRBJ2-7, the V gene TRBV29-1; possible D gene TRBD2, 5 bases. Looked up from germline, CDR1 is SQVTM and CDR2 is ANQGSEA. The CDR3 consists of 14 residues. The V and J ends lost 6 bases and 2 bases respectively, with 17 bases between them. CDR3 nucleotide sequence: TGCAGCGTACGCGGGCAAATCGACGCCTACGAGCAGTACTTC. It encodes CSVRGQIDAYEQYF.

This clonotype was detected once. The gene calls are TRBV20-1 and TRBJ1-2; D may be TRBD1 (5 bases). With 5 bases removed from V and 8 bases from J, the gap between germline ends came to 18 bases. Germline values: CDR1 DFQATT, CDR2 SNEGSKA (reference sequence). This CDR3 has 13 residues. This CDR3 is CSAGNQDTYGYTF. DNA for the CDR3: TGCAGTGCTGGGAACCAGGACACGTACGGCTACACCTTC.

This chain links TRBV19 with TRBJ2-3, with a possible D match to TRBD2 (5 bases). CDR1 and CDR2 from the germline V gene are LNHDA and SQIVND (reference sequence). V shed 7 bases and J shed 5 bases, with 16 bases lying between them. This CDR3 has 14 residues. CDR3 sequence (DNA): TGTGCCAGTACCGGAGGTGCCGCAGGAGATACGCAGTATTTT. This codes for CASTGGAAGDTQYF.

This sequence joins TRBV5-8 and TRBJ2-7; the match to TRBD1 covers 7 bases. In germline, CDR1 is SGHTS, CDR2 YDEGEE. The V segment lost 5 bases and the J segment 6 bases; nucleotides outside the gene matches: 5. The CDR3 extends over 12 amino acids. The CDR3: CASRDRVAEQYF. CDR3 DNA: TGTGCCAGCAGAGACAGGGTCGCCGAGCAGTACTTC. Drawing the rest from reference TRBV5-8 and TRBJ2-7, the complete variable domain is EAGVTQSPTHLIKTRGQQATLRCSPISGHTSVYWYQQALGLGLQFLLWYDEGEERNRGNFPPRFSGRQFPNYSSELNVNALELEDSALYLCASRDRVAEQYFGPGTRLTVT.

The CDR3, as DNA: TGTGCCAGCAGCGTCACCGGGGGTCTAAGCTATGGCTACACCTTC. Protein: CASSVTGGLSYGYTF. This sequence joins TRBV9 and TRBJ1-2; TRBD1 is a possible D gene (5 bases). The CDR3 covers 15 residues. The germline gives CDR1 SGDLS, CDR2 YYNGEE. V lost 2 bases to trimming and J lost 4 bases, with 15 bases between them.

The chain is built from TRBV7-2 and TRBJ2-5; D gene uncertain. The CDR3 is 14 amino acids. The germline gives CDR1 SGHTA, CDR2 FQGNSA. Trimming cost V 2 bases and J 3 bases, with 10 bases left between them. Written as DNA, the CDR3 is TGTGCCAGCAGCTTACCCCCTGCGAAAGAGACCCAGTACTTC. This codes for CASSLPPAKETQYF.

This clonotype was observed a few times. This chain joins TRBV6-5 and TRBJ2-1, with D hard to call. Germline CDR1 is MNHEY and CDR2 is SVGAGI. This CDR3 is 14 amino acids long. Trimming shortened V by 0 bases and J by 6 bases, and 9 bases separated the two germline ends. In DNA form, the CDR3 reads TGTGCCAGCAGTTACTCGACGCCGGGCAATGAGCAGTTCTTC. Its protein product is CASSYSTPGNEQFF.

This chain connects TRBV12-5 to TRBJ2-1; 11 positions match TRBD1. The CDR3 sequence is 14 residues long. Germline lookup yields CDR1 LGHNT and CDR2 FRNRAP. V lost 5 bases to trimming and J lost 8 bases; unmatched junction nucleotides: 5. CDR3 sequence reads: CASGPGQGAYEQFF. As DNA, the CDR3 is TGTGCTAGTGGTCCCGGACAGGGGGCGTATGAGCAGTTCTTC.

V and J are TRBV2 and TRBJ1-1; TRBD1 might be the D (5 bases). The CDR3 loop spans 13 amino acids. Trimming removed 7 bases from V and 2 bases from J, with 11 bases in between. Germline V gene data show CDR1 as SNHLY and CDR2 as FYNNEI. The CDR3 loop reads CASTGHTNTEAFF. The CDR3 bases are TGTGCCAGCACTGGACACACAAACACTGAAGCTTTCTTT.